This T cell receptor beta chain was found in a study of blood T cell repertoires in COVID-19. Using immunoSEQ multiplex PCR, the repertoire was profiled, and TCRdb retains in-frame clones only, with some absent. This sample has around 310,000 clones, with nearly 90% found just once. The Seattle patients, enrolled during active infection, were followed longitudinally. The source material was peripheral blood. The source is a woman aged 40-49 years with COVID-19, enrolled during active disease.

The CDR3 reads CASSPLGQPNTGELFF. The DNA of the CDR3 is TGTGCCAGCAGCCCTCTGGGGCAGCCGAACACCGGGGAGCTGTTTTTT. The chain recombines TRBV7-6 with TRBJ2-2; weak D call: TRBD1 (5 bases). V was cut by 5 bases and J by 0 bases, with 13 bases left in between. The CDR3 has 16 amino acids. In germline, CDR1 is SGHVS, CDR2 FNYEAQ.